This TCR beta chain was documented in a study of T cell repertoires in cytomegalovirus infection. To note about this clonotype: Its antigen is not known.

CDR3 length equals 17 residues. Per germline, CDR1 MNHEY and CDR2 SVGEGT. Between the trimmed V and J ends, which lost 6 bases and 4 bases, there was a span of 24 bases. Study-level results: HLA-C-restricted, CMV-specific TCR beta clonotypes were dominant ex vivo.

In TCRdb, the reads were re-called with MiXCR into one record per CDR3 protein. Of roughly 920,000 distinct CDR3 sequences listed, less than 40% are singletons. The rearrangement joins TRBV6-2 or TRBV6-3 to TRBJ1-2; unclear D gene. The sequence came from a human donor in good health (CMV status not recorded). Some clones in this sample may be carry-over from other donors' samples. Sequenced here: cultured CD8+ T cells from PBMCs, sampled from culture after CMV antigen stimulation. The CDR3 sequence: CASRYPGRPKRTYGYTF. In DNA form, the CDR3 reads TGTGCCAGCAGATACCCCGGGAGGCCGAAGCGGACCTATGGCTACACCTTC.